Presented here are 6 T cell receptor beta chains from one specimen sequenced in a study of blood T cell repertoires in COVID-19. Profiling relied on immunoSEQ multiplex PCR, and the TCRdb table lists in-frame clones only, not all of them. The sample includes 500,000 to 600,000 clones, 70% to 90% seen only once; the top ten take less than 9.5%. Sequenced input: peripheral blood. These receptors originate from a woman between 45 and 60 years old with COVID-19, enrolled during active disease.

This clone was detected only a few times. The chain recombines TRBV5-6 with TRBJ2-5; TRBD2 agrees at 13 bases. Per germline, CDR1 SGHDT and CDR2 YYEEEE. V was clipped by 3 bases and J by 5 bases; unmatched bases: 1. The CDR3 length is 14 residues. For the CDR3, the DNA is TGTGCCAGCAGCTCGGGACTAGCGGGGGAGACCCAGTACTTC. Its protein product is CASSSGLAGETQYF.

The rearrangement links TRBV11-2 to TRBJ2-7; 7 positions agree with TRBD1. V lost 3 bases, J lost 7 bases, and 9 bases stayed unmatched. Germline V CDR1 and CDR2: SGHAT, FQNNGV. The length of the CDR3 is 14 residues. The CDR3 coding sequence is TGTGCCAGCAGCTTTACGGACAGGCTTGGGGAGCAGTACTTC. Translating it yields CASSFTDRLGEQYF.

V and J are TRBV3-1 (or the pseudogene TRBV3-2) and TRBJ1-1; D is uncertain. Germline CDR1 LGHDT, CDR2 YNNKEL (reference sequence). Trimming cost V 0 bases and J 8 bases, with 13 bases left between them. This CDR3 has 14 amino acids. For the CDR3, the DNA is TGTGCCAGCAGCCAAGATCTTGAGGCCCCGGAAGCTTTCTTT. Residues: CASSQDLEAPEAFF.

The chain joins TRBV2 to TRBJ2-2, with TRBD1 matching over 9 bases. CDR1 is SNHLY and CDR2 is FYNNEI in the germline V gene. The CDR3 covers 17 residues. V was clipped by 6 bases and J by 0 bases; unmatched bases: 8. The CDR3 loop reads CASRYFTGGANTGELFF. In DNA form, the CDR3 reads TGTGCCAGCAGATATTTTACAGGGGGCGCGAACACCGGGGAGCTGTTTTTT. Full variable domain (remainder filled in from reference TRBV2 and TRBJ2-2): EPEVTQTPSHQVTQMGQEVILRCVPISNHLYFYWYRQILGQKVEFLVSFYNNEISEKSEIFDDQFSVERPDGSNFTLKIRSTKLEDSAMYFCASRYFTGGANTGELFFGEGSRLTVL.

The rearrangement joins TRBV30 to TRBJ1-1, with unresolved D. Germline values: CDR1 GTSNPN, CDR2 SVGIG (reference sequence). Trimming cost V 0 bases and J 11 bases, with 13 bases left between them. The CDR3 has 12 residues. The CDR3 DNA sequence: TGTGCCTGGAGTGTACATGAGGGCTCGGCTTTCTTT. Encoded protein: CAWSVHEGSAFF.

The rearrangement joins TRBV24-1 to TRBJ2-3; unclear D gene. Between the trimmed V and J ends, which lost 3 bases and 4 bases, there was a span of 7 bases. Germline V gives CDR1 KGHDR, CDR2 SFDVKD. The CDR3 runs 13 residues. The CDR3 loop is CATSDQQPDTQYF. CDR3 DNA sequence: TGTGCCACCAGTGATCAACAGCCAGATACGCAGTATTTT.